This T cell receptor (beta chain) was observed in a study of blood T cells in healthy people across ages. CDR3 length: 14 amino acids. CDR1 is MNHNS and CDR2 is SASEGT in the germline V gene. The ends lost 6 bases at V and 6 bases at J; junction bases unmatched: 5. This clonotype was counted a few times. Primers used in a second PCR of roughly 6 to 11 cycles were a sample-barcoded 5' primer and a J-beta primer mix. TCRdb re-called the 5' RACE reads with MiXCR, one entry per CDR3 protein. The sample holds around 780,000 distinct CDR3 sequences; 45% to 70% are singletons and the top ten take around a quarter.

The chain has TRBV6-1 and TRBJ1-6; 7 bases align to TRBD1. The sequencing sample was made of blood. This TCR was sampled from a man aged 35-49 years in good health. The CDR3 DNA follows: TGTGCCAGCAGCCTAGGGGACAGTAATTCACCCCTCCACTTT. Protein product: CASSLGDSNSPLHF.